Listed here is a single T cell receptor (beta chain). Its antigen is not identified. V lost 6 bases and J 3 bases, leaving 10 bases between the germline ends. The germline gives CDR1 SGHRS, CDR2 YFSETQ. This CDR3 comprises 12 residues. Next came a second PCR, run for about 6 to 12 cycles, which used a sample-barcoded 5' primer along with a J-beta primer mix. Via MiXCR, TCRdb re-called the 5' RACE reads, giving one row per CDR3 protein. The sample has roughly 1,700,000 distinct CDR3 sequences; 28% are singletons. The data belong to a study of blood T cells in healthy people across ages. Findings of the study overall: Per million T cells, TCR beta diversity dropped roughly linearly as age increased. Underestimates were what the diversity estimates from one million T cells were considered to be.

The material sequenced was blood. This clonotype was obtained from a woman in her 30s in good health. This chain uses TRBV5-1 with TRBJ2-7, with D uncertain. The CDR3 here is CASTQNFYEQYF. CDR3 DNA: TGCGCCAGCACCCAGAACTTCTACGAGCAGTACTTC.